This entry concerns a single T cell receptor beta chain. This entry is derived from a study of shared clonotypes between healthy human individuals. Germline CDR1 and CDR2: GTSNPN and SVGIG (reference sequence). The CDR3 length is 12 residues. Deletions cut 8 bases from V and 1 base from J, with 11 bases between. Generated by immunoSEQ multiplex PCR, the TCRdb table keeps only in-frame clones and is missing some. Found here are roughly 2.6 million clones, more than 80% of them singletons; the top ten hold under 0.15%. The receptor was derived from a man aged 18 to 30 in good health. Sequencing used naive CD4+ T cells sorted from blood. Subset here: CD45RA+ positively selected. V usage is TRBV30 and J usage is TRBJ1-1; D is undetermined. DNA for the CDR3: TGTGCCAGTGCCCGGCCGAACACTGAAGCTTTCTTT. This encodes CASARPNTEAFF.